Listed below are T cell receptor beta chains from one sample, sequenced in a study of cytomegalovirus exposure and HLA in healthy donors. Sequencing used immunoSEQ multiplex PCR; TCRdb keeps in-frame clones, though not all of them. Of around 40,000 clones in the sample, around 70% were seen once. The sample comprised PBMCs. Receptors were obtained from a woman in her 30s in good health and CMV-seronegative. The CDR3 runs from the conserved cysteine through the conserved F or W. D genes are given only for firm matches. Size is stated for part of the rows, as once, few or many counts, or as a class when the clone is expanded.

j_call: TRBJ1-2; v_call: TRBV5-1; clone_size: -; d_call: -; cdr3_aa: CASSLSPTNYGYTF; cdr3_nt: TGCGCCAGCAGCTTGTCACCTACTAACTATGGCTACACCTTC
j_call: TRBJ2-2; v_call: TRBV7-9; clone_size: few; d_call: TRBD1; cdr3_aa: CASSVDRAYTGELFF; cdr3_nt: TGTGCCAGCAGCGTGGACAGGGCGTACACCGGGGAGCTGTTTTTT
j_call: TRBJ2-7; v_call: TRBV2; clone_size: once; d_call: -; cdr3_aa: CASSADYEQYF; cdr3_nt: TGTGCCAGCAGTGCAGATTACGAGCAGTACTTC
j_call: TRBJ2-1; v_call: TRBV7-2; clone_size: -; d_call: -; cdr3_aa: CASSLTRQSNEQFF; cdr3_nt: TGTGCCAGCAGCTTAACAAGACAGTCCAATGAGCAGTTCTTC
j_call: TRBJ2-7; v_call: TRBV5-1; clone_size: once; d_call: TRBD1; cdr3_aa: CASSPGQGAYEQYF; cdr3_nt: TGCGCCAGCAGCCCGGGACAGGGGGCTTACGAGCAGTACTTC
j_call: TRBJ1-3; v_call: TRBV14; clone_size: -; d_call: -; cdr3_aa: CASSLRSGNTIYF; cdr3_nt: TGTGCCAGCAGCCTCCGCTCTGGAAACACCATATATTTT
j_call: TRBJ1-2; v_call: TRBV30; clone_size: -; d_call: -; cdr3_aa: CAWVDPPGRPAYGYTF; cdr3_nt: TGTGCCTGGGTAGACCCACCTGGGAGGCCAGCCTATGGCTACACCTTC
j_call: TRBJ1-2; v_call: TRBV15; clone_size: -; d_call: -; cdr3_aa: CATSTLGQGYGYTF; cdr3_nt: TGTGCCACCAGCACCCTGGGACAAGGGTATGGCTACACCTTC
j_call: TRBJ1-5; v_call: TRBV6-5; clone_size: few; d_call: -; cdr3_aa: CASSDRDQPQHF; cdr3_nt: TGTGCCAGCAGTGACAGAGATCAGCCCCAGCATTTT
j_call: TRBJ1-1; v_call: TRBV6-1; clone_size: -; d_call: TRBD1; cdr3_aa: CASIRGLTAEAFF; cdr3_nt: TGTGCCAGCATCAGGGGGCTTACGGCTGAAGCTTTCTTT
j_call: TRBJ2-7; v_call: TRBV6-5; clone_size: -; d_call: TRBD2; cdr3_aa: CASSPGTSGYEQYF; cdr3_nt: TGTGCCAGCAGCCCCGGGACTAGCGGCTACGAGCAGTACTTC
j_call: TRBJ2-7; v_call: TRBV6-6; clone_size: once; d_call: TRBD2; cdr3_aa: CASRAGTRRYEQYF; cdr3_nt: TGTGCCAGCAGGGCCGGGACTAGGAGGTACGAGCAGTACTTC
j_call: TRBJ2-1; v_call: TRBV6-1; clone_size: few; d_call: TRBD2; cdr3_aa: CASSEAYGGFYNEQFF; cdr3_nt: TGTGCCAGCAGTGAAGCGTACGGGGGGTTCTACAATGAGCAGTTCTTC
j_call: TRBJ2-3; v_call: TRBV5-1; clone_size: few; d_call: -; cdr3_aa: CASSSAAEQYF; cdr3_nt: TGCGCCAGCAGCTCCGCTGCGGAGCAGTATTTT
j_call: TRBJ1-2; v_call: TRBV7-9; clone_size: once; d_call: TRBD1; cdr3_aa: CASSPGQGRGYTF; cdr3_nt: TGTGCCAGCAGCCCGGGACAGGGGAGAGGCTACACCTTC
j_call: TRBJ1-5; v_call: TRBV27; clone_size: -; d_call: -; cdr3_aa: CASGPREQPQHF; cdr3_nt: TGTGCCAGCGGACCACGGGAACAGCCCCAGCATTTT
j_call: TRBJ1-2; v_call: TRBV9; clone_size: -; d_call: -; cdr3_aa: CASSAEVGGQDGYTF; cdr3_nt: TGTGCCAGCAGCGCTGAGGTGGGAGGGCAGGATGGCTACACCTTC